Shown below are 13 T cell receptor beta chains from a single sample sequenced in a study of T cell repertoires in cytomegalovirus infection (dated by TCRdb to about 2019). Antigen specificity for these receptors is unknown. The treatment or condition label on this specimen signifies: in vitro stimulation with specific CMV peptide epitopes to enrich CMV-specific T cells. TCRdb records Illumina HiSeq 1500 as the sequencer. TCRdb applied fastp at Q25 and MiXCR to the public reads, then kept only in-frame beta chains. Rows matching on CDR3 protein sequence are summarized as one entry with the most common DNA and genes. The table for this sample lists around 310,000 distinct CDR3 sequences; about 29% of them were counted only once. The ten most abundant clones make up 15% to 20% of the sample. The material was cultured PBMCs, obtained from culture after CMV antigen stimulation. These receptors all stem from a human donor in good health (CMV status not recorded). Some clones in this sample may be carry-over from other donors' samples.

The chain links TRBV5-6 to TRBJ2-7; 7 nucleotides line up with TRBD2. The CDR3 totals 15 residues. Germline CDR1 reads SGHDT; CDR2 reads YYEEEE. J lost 3 bases, V lost 4 bases, and 10 bases had no gene match. The CDR3 sequence: CASSRSPGEGYEQYF. The CDR3 DNA reads as TGTGCCAGCAGCCGATCTCCGGGGGAGGGCTACGAGCAGTACTTC.

This clonotype was observed a few times. The J gene is TRBJ1-1, the V gene TRBV12-3 or TRBV12-4; D remains unclear. The CDR3 has 15 amino acids. V was clipped by 5 bases and J by 6 bases, with 19 bases between them. The DNA of the CDR3 is TGTGCCAGCAGTGGCCGACGGGTTAAAGCGGCTGAAGCTTTCTTT. Amino acid sequence: CASSGRRVKAAEAFF.

The chain is built from TRBV19 and TRBJ2-7; D is possibly TRBD1 or TRBD2 (5 bases each). Germline V gene lookup returns CDR1 LNHDA and CDR2 SQIVND (reference sequence). The V and J ends lost 1 base and 6 bases respectively, with 13 bases between them. The CDR3 is made up of 14 amino acids. In DNA form, the CDR3 reads TGTGCCAGTAGTATAGTGGGGGATCTAGCCGAGCAGTACTTC. Its protein is CASSIVGDLAEQYF.

This clonotype showed up just once. The J gene is TRBJ2-2, the V gene TRBV24-1; 8 bases agree with TRBD1. The length of the CDR3 is 13 residues. Germline V lookup: CDR1 KGHDR, CDR2 SFDVKD. V shed 10 bases and J 0 bases; nucleotides not matched to a gene: 0. The CDR3 spells CATGQANTGELFF. CDR3 bases: TGTGCCACGGGACAGGCGAACACCGGGGAGCTGTTTTTT.

This clonotype showed up many times. CDR3: CASSLARFSGANVLTF. DNA for the CDR3: TGTGCCAGCAGCTTAGCACGGTTCTCTGGGGCCAACGTCCTGACTTTC. This rearrangement joins TRBV7-8 to TRBJ2-6; D uncertain. This CDR3 is built from 16 residues. With 0 bases removed from V and 0 bases from J, the gap between germline ends came to 6 bases. Looked up from germline, CDR1 is SGHVS and CDR2 is FQNEAQ.

This clonotype appeared many times. This rearrangement joins TRBV7-2 to TRBJ2-3; D perhaps matches TRBD2 (6 bases). Germline V gene data show CDR1 as SGHTA and CDR2 as FQGNSA. This CDR3 has 15 residues. The V gene lost 2 bases and the J gene lost 3 bases, with 12 bases spanning the gap. CDR3 bases: TGTGCCAGCAGCTTAAATCCGGGGGTAACAGATACGCAGTATTTT. Translating it yields CASSLNPGVTDTQYF. Supplemented by reference TRBV7-2 and TRBJ2-3, the full variable domain reads GAGVSQSPSNKVTEKGKDVELRCDPISGHTALYWYRQSLGQGLEFLIYFQGNSAPDKSGLPSDRFSAERTGGSVSTLTIQRTQQEDSAVYLCASSLNPGVTDTQYFGPGTRLTVL.

This clonotype appeared a few times. This chain connects TRBV5-1 to TRBJ1-2; TRBD1 agrees at 8 bases. Looked up from germline, CDR1 is SGHRS and CDR2 is YFSETQ. After removal of 0 bases from V and 7 bases from J, the junction contained 2 bases not matched to a gene. The CDR3 runs 13 residues. DNA of the CDR3: TGCGCCAGCAGCTTGGCAGGGGGCACTGGCTACACCTTC. The encoded protein is CASSLAGGTGYTF.

The V call is TRBV6-2 or TRBV6-3, the J call TRBJ2-2; D possibly matches TRBD1 or TRBD2 (5 bases each). Germline loops: CDR1 MNHEY, CDR2 SVGEGT. V gave up 3 bases and J gave up 6 bases, with 8 bases separating them. This CDR3 spans 13 amino acids. The CDR3 sequence: CASSYQGAGELFF. For the CDR3, the DNA is TGTGCCAGCAGTTATCAGGGAGCCGGGGAGCTGTTTTTT.

This chain links TRBV12-3 or TRBV12-4 with TRBJ1-2; 7 bases fit TRBD1. After removal of 5 bases from V and 12 bases from J, the junction contained 9 bases not matched to a gene. This CDR3 spans 12 amino acids. Written as DNA, the CDR3 is TGTGCCAGCAGTGCCCGACAGGGTGGAGACACCTTC. Translation gives CASSARQGGDTF.

The table lists this clonotype with a few counts. The chain carries TRBV5-6 and TRBJ2-2; 12 nucleotides match TRBD2. V lost 4 bases, J lost 3 bases, and 13 bases stayed unmatched. Germline CDR1 reads SGHDT; CDR2 reads YYEEEE. This CDR3 comprises 19 residues. The CDR3 spells CASSPRLAGARTYTGELFF. The CDR3 DNA reads TGTGCCAGCAGCCCACGACTAGCGGGAGCCCGCACGTACACCGGGGAGCTGTTTTTT.

In its sample, this clonotype was seen many times. This chain's CDR3 is CASSPGGRRGAQYF. In DNA form, the CDR3 reads TGTGCCAGCAGCCCCGGGGGTCGCCGTGGTGCGCAGTACTTC. This chain links TRBV7-3 with TRBJ2-7; D is possibly TRBD2 (6 bases). The CDR3 has 14 amino acids. Trimming cost V 5 bases and J 9 bases, with 20 bases left between them. In germline, CDR1 is SGHTA, CDR2 FQGTGA. Complete variable domain (other parts from reference TRBV7-3 and TRBJ2-7): GAGVSQTPSNKVTEKGKYVELRCDPISGHTALYWYRQSLGQGPEFLIYFQGTGAADDSGLPNDRFFAVRPEGSVSTLKIQRTERGDSAVYLCASSPGGRRGAQYFGPGTRLTVT.

The rearrangement links TRBV28 to TRBJ2-1; D not certain. From germline, CDR1 is MDHEN and CDR2 SYDVKM. Between the trimmed V and J ends, which lost 5 bases and 4 bases, there was a span of 12 bases. The CDR3 totals 14 residues. The CDR3 nucleotides read TGTGCCAGCAGTCCCCCAGGACCTTACAATGAGCAGTTCTTC. Translation gives CASSPPGPYNEQFF.

The chain couples TRBV27 to TRBJ1-6, with D maybe TRBD1 (5 bases). CDR3 size: 13 residues. Germline V gives CDR1 MNHEY, CDR2 SMNVEV (reference sequence). V was cut by 3 bases and J by 10 bases, with 10 bases left in between. The CDR3 region is CASSFGGESPLHF. As DNA, the CDR3 is TGTGCCAGCAGTTTTGGAGGGGAGTCACCCCTCCACTTT.